A single sample is the source of the 17 T cell receptor beta chains below, sequenced in a study of blood T cells in healthy people across ages. The use of a sample-barcoded 5' primer and a J-beta primer mix characterized a second PCR of about 7 to 12 cycles. TCRdb re-analysed the 5' RACE reads in MiXCR, keeping a single row per CDR3 protein. There are 850,000 to 1,000,000 distinct CDR3 sequences in the sample; roughly 48% occur only once, and 13% lies in the top ten. Sequencing was carried out using blood. The source of these receptors is a man aged 30-40 years in good health.

This clonotype was counted between two and nine times. In DNA form, the CDR3 reads TGCGCCAGCAGCCTTATATGGGACACAGATACGCAGTATTTT. This gives the protein CASSLIWDTDTQYF. This sequence joins TRBV4-1 and TRBJ2-3, with D hard to call. Trimming left V 4 bases short and J 2 bases short, with 10 bases between. The CDR3 length is 14 residues. Germline V gene lookup returns CDR1 MGHRA and CDR2 YSYEKL.

V usage is TRBV4-1 and J usage is TRBJ1-4; 8 bases line up with TRBD1. The trim removed 3 bases at V and 3 bases at J, leaving 0 bases unmatched. Per the germline V gene, CDR1 is MGHRA and CDR2 is YSYEKL. The CDR3 has 14 amino acids. Here the CDR3 DNA reads TGCGCCAGCAGCCAGACAGGGGCTAATGAAAAACTGTTTTTT. Residues: CASSQTGANEKLFF.

The J gene is TRBJ2-2, the V gene TRBV20-1, with D possibly TRBD1 on 5 matching bases. The CDR3 totals 16 residues. V was shortened by 0 bases and J by 1 base, with 12 bases between the two germline ends. Germline V gene lookup returns CDR1 DFQATT and CDR2 SNEGSKA (reference sequence). The DNA for the CDR3 is TGCAGTGCTAGAGATAGGGCAGGGAAGAACACCGGGGAGCTGTTTTTT. Translation: CSARDRAGKNTGELFF.

This clonotype was seen at least ten times. The rearrangement joins TRBV10-3 to TRBJ2-7, with D possibly matching TRBD1 (5 bases). V lost 6 bases and J 3 bases, leaving 18 bases between the germline ends. The germline gives CDR1 ENHRY, CDR2 SYGVKD. The CDR3 totals 15 residues. The CDR3 DNA reads as TGTGCCATCAGCCACCCCGACCACCAGGGCTACGAGCAGTACTTC. Residues: CAISHPDHQGYEQYF.

The chain uses TRBV4-3 and TRBJ2-3; 10 bases match TRBD1. Germline values: CDR1 LGHNA, CDR2 YSLEER. CDR3 size: 18 residues. Trimming removed 1 base from V and 4 bases from J; junction bases left unmatched: 11. This chain's CDR3 is CASSQATQVTGGADTQYF. DNA of the CDR3: TGCGCCAGCAGCCAAGCGACCCAAGTGACAGGGGGCGCAGATACGCAGTATTTT.

The rearrangement uses TRBV4-1 and TRBJ2-4; D ambiguous. The CDR3 is made up of 15 amino acids. V dropped 8 bases and J dropped 0 bases, with 14 bases sitting between them. Per germline, CDR1 MGHRA and CDR2 YSYEKL. The CDR3 nucleotides read TGCGCCAGCCGTCAGACTTTTATAGCCAAAAACATTCAGTACTTC. The encoded protein is CASRQTFIAKNIQYF.

This chain joins TRBV28 and TRBJ2-3, with D possibly being TRBD1 (5 bases). Germline lookup yields CDR1 MDHEN and CDR2 SYDVKM. The CDR3 totals 15 residues. V shed 3 bases and J shed 7 bases, with 17 bases lying between them. The CDR3 here is CASSFFGQGSYTQYF. CDR3 nucleotide sequence: TGTGCCAGCAGTTTTTTCGGGCAGGGATCTTATACGCAGTATTTT. The whole variable domain, filled in from reference TRBV28 and TRBJ2-3, reads DVKVTQSSRYLVKRTGEKVFLECVQDMDHENMFWYRQDPGLGLRLIYFSYDVKMKEKGDIPEGYSVSREKKERFSLILESASTNQTSMYLCASSFFGQGSYTQYFGPGTRLTVL.

The chain has TRBV5-1 and TRBJ2-1; 10 positions match TRBD2. The CDR3 extends over 15 amino acids. The junction had 4 bases not matched to a gene; V was cut back by 1 base and J by 6 bases. The germline V gene has CDR1 SGHRS and CDR2 YFSETQ. CDR3 loop: CASSLPAGGVNEQFF. Here the CDR3 DNA reads TGCGCCAGCAGCTTGCCAGCGGGGGGGGTCAATGAGCAGTTCTTC.

The gene calls are TRBV2 and TRBJ2-4; 7 bases line up with TRBD1. J lost 7 bases, V lost 6 bases, and 9 bases had no gene match. Germline CDR1 reads SNHLY; CDR2 reads FYNNEI. CDR3 length equals 14 residues. CDR3 coding DNA: TGTGCCAGCAGGGACAGGTCCCCCCGGAACATTCAGTACTTC. This encodes CASRDRSPRNIQYF.

The chain carries TRBV7-9 and TRBJ1-5, with 7 bases aligning to TRBD1. This CDR3 is built from 13 residues. V was clipped by 5 bases and J by 6 bases; unmatched bases: 4. Germline V gene lookup returns CDR1 SEHNR and CDR2 FQNEAQ (reference sequence). DNA of the CDR3: TGTGCCAGCAGCCCCACAGGGGCTCAGCCCCAGCATTTT. Encoded protein: CASSPTGAQPQHF. Looking up the rest from reference TRBV7-9 and TRBJ1-5 gives the full variable domain: DTGVSQNPRHKITKRGQNVTFRCDPISEHNRLYWYRQTLGQGPEFLTYFQNEAQLEKSRLLSDRFSAERPKGSFSTLEIQRTEQGDSAMYLCASSPTGAQPQHFGDGTRLSIL.

The chain employs TRBV20-1 and TRBJ2-2; tentatively, D is TRBD2 (6 bases). Germline-derived CDR1 and CDR2 are DFQATT and SNEGSKA (reference sequence). The CDR3 has 15 residues. Trimming stripped 2 bases from V and 1 base from J, with 11 bases between. This CDR3 reads CSARPSGENTGELFF. CDR3 nucleotides: TGCAGTGCTAGACCTTCGGGGGAGAACACCGGGGAGCTGTTTTTT.

The chain uses TRBV25-1 and TRBJ2-3; D possibly matches TRBD1 or TRBD2 (5 bases each). V gave up 7 bases and J gave up 0 bases, with 14 bases separating them. CDR1 is MGHDK and CDR2 is SYGVNS in the germline V gene. The length of the CDR3 is 15 residues. CDR3 loop: CASTARGASTDTQYF. The CDR3 DNA follows: TGTGCCAGCACTGCACGAGGGGCTAGCACAGATACGCAGTATTTT.

V usage is TRBV4-3 and J usage is TRBJ2-3, with no clear D. This CDR3 comprises 13 residues. CDR1 is LGHNA and CDR2 is YSLEER in the germline V gene. V lost 3 bases and J 6 bases, leaving 10 bases between the germline ends. CDR3 DNA sequence: TGCGCCAGCAGCCATACGGTGTGGGATACGCAGTATTTT. Translated: CASSHTVWDTQYF.

The genes are TRBV27 and TRBJ1-1; 9 bases fit TRBD1. The V and J ends lost 7 bases and 4 bases, in that order; junction bases with no gene match: 10. In germline, CDR1 is MNHEY, CDR2 SMNVEV (reference sequence). The CDR3 consists of 15 residues. Here the CDR3 DNA reads TGTGCCAGCAACCCGGGACAGGGATTGGGCACTGAAGCTTTCTTT. It encodes CASNPGQGLGTEAFF.

V gene TRBV4-3 combines with J gene TRBJ2-2, with D perhaps assigned TRBD1 or TRBD2 (5 bases each). This CDR3 comprises 16 residues. Germline values: CDR1 LGHNA, CDR2 YSLEER. Deletions cut 0 bases from V and 0 bases from J, with 8 bases between. The CDR3 nucleotides are TGCGCCAGCAGCCAAGACCCGGGACCGAACACCGGGGAGCTGTTTTTT. Its translation is CASSQDPGPNTGELFF.

The rearrangement uses TRBV30 and TRBJ2-1, with TRBD2 identical over 8 bases. The germline V gene has CDR1 GTSNPN and CDR2 SVGIG (reference sequence). The V and J ends lost 1 base and 7 bases, in that order; junction bases with no gene match: 9. The CDR3 totals 15 residues. CDR3 coding DNA: TGTGCCTGGAGTGAAGAAACTAGCGGACCAAATGAGCAGTTCTTC. Translated, it gives CAWSEETSGPNEQFF.

This clonotype was recorded a few times. The chain has TRBV27 and TRBJ2-7; TRBD1 matches at 7 bases. The CDR3 spans 15 residues. Germline V gives CDR1 MNHEY, CDR2 SMNVEV (reference sequence). V lost 6 bases to trimming and J lost 9 bases; unmatched junction nucleotides: 17. The CDR3 reads CASRPTPGQPGVQYF. DNA for the CDR3: TGTGCCAGCAGACCGACACCGGGACAGCCGGGTGTGCAGTACTTC.